These T cell receptor beta chains were read from a single sample in a study of CD8 T cells in Susac syndrome. TCRdb itself ran the immunoSEQ multiplex PCR reads through MiXCR, one entry per CDR3 protein. The top ten clones hold roughly 0.17% of a sample with about 130,000 distinct CDR3 sequences, roughly 94% of them seen once. The material sequenced was CD8+ T cells from PBMCs. These receptors came from a human donor with Susac syndrome. The CDR3 runs from the conserved cysteine through the conserved F or W. A D gene is named only where the DNA matches it firmly. Clone size is given for some rows only: seen once, a few or many times, or a class if the clone is expanded.

d_call j_call clone_size cdr3_length v_call cdr3_nt cdr3_aa
- TRBJ1-5 - 14 TRBV5-4 TGTGCCAGCAGCTTTAGGCCAGGGAGTCAGCCCCAGCATTTT CASSFRPGSQPQHF
- TRBJ2-7 - 14 TRBV29-1 TGCAGCGCTCAACCAAGGGTGGACTCCTACGAGCAGTACTTC CSAQPRVDSYEQYF
TRBD2 TRBJ2-1 - 15 TRBV5-1 TGCGCCAGTTCAACAAGCGGGAGTGGATACAATGAGCAGTTCTTC CASSTSGSGYNEQFF
- TRBJ2-5 - 16 TRBV3-1 TGTGCCAGCAGCCCTGGGACCCTCGGAGCAGAAGAGACCCAGTACTTC CASSPGTLGAEETQYF
- TRBJ2-7 - 13 TRBV29-1 TGCAGCGTTGAAGGGGGATGGGGCGACGAGCAGTACTTC CSVEGGWGDEQYF
- TRBJ2-5 - 14 TRBV4-1 TGCGCCAGCAGCCAAGGTTCCGCGCAAGAGACCCAGTACTTC CASSQGSAQETQYF
TRBD1 TRBJ1-4 - 14 TRBV7-9 TGTGCCAGCAGCCCAGGGGGCGCAGATGAAAAACTGTTTTTT CASSPGGADEKLFF
- TRBJ2-5 - 14 TRBV6-1 TGTGCCAGCAGTGTGTCGCAGGTCCAAGAGACCCAGTACTTC CASSVSQVQETQYF
- TRBJ2-2 - 18 TRBV4-1 TGCGCCAGCAGCCAAGAAGAGCGGGCCTACTGGGGGACCGGGGAGCTGTTTTTT CASSQEERAYWGTGELFF
- TRBJ2-5 - 12 TRBV2 TGTGCCAGCAGTGGGTACCAAGAGACCCAGTACTTC CASSGYQETQYF
- TRBJ1-4 once 13 TRBV25-1 TGTGCCAGCACCTCTGCGGGGGATGAAAAACTGTTTTTT CASTSAGDEKLFF
- TRBJ2-1 - 16 TRBV29-1 TGCAGCGCCGTAGCCCTCGGCCCCGGGGTAAATGGTGAGCAGTTCTTC CSAVALGPGVNGEQFF
- TRBJ1-2 - 13 TRBV20-1 TGCAGTGCTAGAGAGCCGGATAACTATGGCTACACCTTC CSAREPDNYGYTF
- TRBJ2-1 - 14 TRBV6-5 TGTGCCAGCAGTTACTCGGCAGGGGGGGATGAGCAGTTCTTC CASSYSAGGDEQFF
- TRBJ1-1 - 10 TRBV30 TGTGCCTGGACCGACCCACCTCGAACCTTT CAWTDPPRTF
- TRBJ2-7 - 14 TRBV2 TGTGCCAGCAGTGATGACGACACCTCCTACGAGCAGTACTTC CASSDDDTSYEQYF
- TRBJ2-1 - 12 TRBV27 TGTGCCAGCAGTACCATCGAGGATGAGCAGTTCTTC CASSTIEDEQFF
- TRBJ2-3 - 14 TRBV20-1 TGCAGTGCTAGTACTGGGGATTCCACAGATACGCAGTATTTT CSASTGDSTDTQYF
TRBD2 TRBJ2-1 few 12 TRBV20-1 TGCAGTGGGTTAGCGGGGTTCAATGAGCAGTTCTTC CSGLAGFNEQFF